This record looks at one T cell receptor beta chain sequence and its context. Original data processing: Using reference gene primer amplification, nucleated cell counts were estimated. Clones were sequenced by immunoSEQ multiplex PCR, and TCRdb holds only the in-frame ones, with some missing. Clonal size and the V and J genes are those of that table, whereas D and trimming came from the DNA. The repertoire holds a few hundred thousand clones, 88% seen once, with approximately 1.6% in the top ten. The data belong to a study of blood T cell repertoires in COVID-19. Whole-study context: Collection of acute and convalescent COVID-19 samples took place in the United States, Italy and Spain. The cDNA or gDNA used as material had been derived from T cells, B-cell-depleted T cells, or PBMCs.

With V trimmed by 4 bases and J by 1 base, 4 bases remained unmatched. The CDR3 extends over 15 amino acids. Germline CDR1 is SGDLS and CDR2 is YYNGEE. The clonotype was recovered from a man aged 65 to 85 with acute or convalescent COVID-19. The chain carries TRBV9 and TRBJ1-5; 8 bases line up with TRBD1. Specimen: peripheral blood. CDR3 nucleotide sequence: TGTGCCAGCAGCTCAGGGGGCTTGAGCAATCAGCCCCAGCATTTT. Translated, it gives CASSSGGLSNQPQHF.